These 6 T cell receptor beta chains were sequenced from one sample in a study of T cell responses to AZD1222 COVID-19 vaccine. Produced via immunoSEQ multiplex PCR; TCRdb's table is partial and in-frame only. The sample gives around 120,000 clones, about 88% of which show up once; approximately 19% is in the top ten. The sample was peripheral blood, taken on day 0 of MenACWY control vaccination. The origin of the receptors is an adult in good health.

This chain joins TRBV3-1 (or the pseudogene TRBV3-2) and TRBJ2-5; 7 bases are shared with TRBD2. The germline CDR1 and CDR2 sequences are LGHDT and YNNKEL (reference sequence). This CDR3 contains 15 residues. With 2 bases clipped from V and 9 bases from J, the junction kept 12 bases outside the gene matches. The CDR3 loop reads CASSQWETWGRAQYF. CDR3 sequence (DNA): TGTGCCAGCAGCCAATGGGAGACTTGGGGGAGGGCCCAGTACTTC.

The CDR3 spells CASSFTPPRFGVQLRGYTF. The CDR3 DNA reads TGTGCCAGCAGTTTTACCCCCCCCCGTTTCGGGGTGCAACTTCGCGGCTACACCTTC. This chain joins TRBV27 and TRBJ1-2; no firm D call. The germline V gene has CDR1 MNHEY and CDR2 SMNVEV (reference sequence). CDR3 length equals 19 residues. V shed 3 bases and J shed 8 bases, with 31 bases lying between them.

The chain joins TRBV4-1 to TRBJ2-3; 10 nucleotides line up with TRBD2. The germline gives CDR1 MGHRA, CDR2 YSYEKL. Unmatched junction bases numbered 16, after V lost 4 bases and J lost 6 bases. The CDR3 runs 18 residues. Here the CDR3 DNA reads TGCGCCAGCAGCCCCCAATTTGACCGACTAGCGGGTGGGGATACGCAGTATTTT. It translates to CASSPQFDRLAGGDTQYF.

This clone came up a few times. Here the CDR3 DNA reads TGCGCCAGCAGCTTGGGGAATCTAGCGGTATTCAATGAGCAGTTCTTC. Its protein product is CASSLGNLAVFNEQFF. The chain couples TRBV5-1 to TRBJ2-1; the match to TRBD2 covers 7 bases. Trimming removed 0 bases from V and 6 bases from J; junction bases left unmatched: 9. From germline, CDR1 is SGHRS and CDR2 YFSETQ. This CDR3 has 16 residues.

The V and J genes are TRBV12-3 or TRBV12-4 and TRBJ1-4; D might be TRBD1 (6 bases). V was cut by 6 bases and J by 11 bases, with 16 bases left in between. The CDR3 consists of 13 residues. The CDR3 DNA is TGTGCCAGCAGGACAGGAAGGACAACTAAACTGTTTTTT. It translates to CASRTGRTTKLFF.

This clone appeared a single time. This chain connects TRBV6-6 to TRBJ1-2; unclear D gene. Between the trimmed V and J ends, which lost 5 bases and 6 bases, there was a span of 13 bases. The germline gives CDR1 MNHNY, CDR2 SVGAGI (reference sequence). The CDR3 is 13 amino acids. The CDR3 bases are TGTGCCAGCAGTGCCCAAGAGGGCGATGGCTACACCTTC. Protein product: CASSAQEGDGYTF.